This T cell receptor beta chain came from a study of cytomegalovirus exposure and HLA in healthy donors. For the study at large: There were about 85 million unique TCRs (from HLA-typed donors) in an early data release.

A note on this clone: Antigen: not known.

V lost 0 bases to trimming and J lost 12 bases, with 6 bases between them. There are 11 residues in the CDR3. The germline V gene encodes CDR1 MGHRA and CDR2 YSYEKL. Overall study results and limits: Investigators reported 164 TCR beta chains as tied to cytomegalovirus. When a later analysis was performed, an Asian-associated ancestry cluster reportedly had fewer N-insertions than the approximately 690-donor mean.

PCR amplification relied on 60 Vbeta primers (plus 13 Jbeta primers). The assay was immunoSEQ multiplex PCR, and TCRdb's table has in-frame clones only and misses some. The table includes around 150,000 clones, 66% detected once. The material sequenced was PBMCs. The chain recombines TRBV4-1 with TRBJ2-1; unclear D gene. The source of this sequence is a human donor in good health. DNA for the CDR3: TGCGCCAGCAGCCAAGACGTCAGGCAGTTCTTC. This sequence encodes CASSQDVRQFF.